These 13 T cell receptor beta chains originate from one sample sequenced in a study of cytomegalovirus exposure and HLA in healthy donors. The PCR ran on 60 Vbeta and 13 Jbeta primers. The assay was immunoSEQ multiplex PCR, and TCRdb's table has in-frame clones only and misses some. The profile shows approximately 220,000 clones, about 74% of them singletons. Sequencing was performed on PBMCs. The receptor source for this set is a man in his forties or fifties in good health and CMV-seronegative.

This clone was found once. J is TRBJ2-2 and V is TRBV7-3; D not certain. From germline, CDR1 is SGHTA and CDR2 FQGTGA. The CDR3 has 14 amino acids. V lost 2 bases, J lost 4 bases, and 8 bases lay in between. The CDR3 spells CASSLSPGTGELFF. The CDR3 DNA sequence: TGTGCCAGCAGCTTATCCCCGGGCACCGGGGAGCTGTTTTTT.

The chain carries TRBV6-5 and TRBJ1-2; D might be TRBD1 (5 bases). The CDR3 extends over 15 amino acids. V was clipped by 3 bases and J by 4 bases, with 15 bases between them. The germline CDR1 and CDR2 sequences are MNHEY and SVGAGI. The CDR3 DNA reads TGTGCCAGCAGTTATGGGGGGGAGGCGGTCTATGGCTACACCTTC. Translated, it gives CASSYGGEAVYGYTF.

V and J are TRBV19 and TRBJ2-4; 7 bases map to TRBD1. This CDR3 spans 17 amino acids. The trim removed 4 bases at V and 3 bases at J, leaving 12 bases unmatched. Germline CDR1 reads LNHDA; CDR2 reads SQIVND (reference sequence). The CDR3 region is CASSTGRLGQLKNIQYF. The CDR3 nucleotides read TGTGCCAGTAGTACTGGTCGTCTGGGACAGCTCAAAAACATTCAGTACTTC.

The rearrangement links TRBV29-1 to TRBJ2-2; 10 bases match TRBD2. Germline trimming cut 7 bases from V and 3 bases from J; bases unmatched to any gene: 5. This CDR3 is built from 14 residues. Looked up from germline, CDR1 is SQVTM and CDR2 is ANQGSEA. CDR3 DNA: TGCAGCGCCCTAGCGGGAGTCGACACCGGGGAGCTGTTTTTT. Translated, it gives CSALAGVDTGELFF.

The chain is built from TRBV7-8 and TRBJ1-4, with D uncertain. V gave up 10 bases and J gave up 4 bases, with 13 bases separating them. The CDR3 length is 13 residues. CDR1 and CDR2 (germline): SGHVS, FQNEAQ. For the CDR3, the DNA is TGTGCCACTGAAGCCCTATATAATGAAAAACTGTTTTTT. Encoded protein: CATEALYNEKLFF.

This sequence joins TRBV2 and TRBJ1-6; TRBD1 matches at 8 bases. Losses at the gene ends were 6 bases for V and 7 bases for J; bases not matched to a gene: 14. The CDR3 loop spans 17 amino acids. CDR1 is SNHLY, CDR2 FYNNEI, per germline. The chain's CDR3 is CASRDYQGATGNSPLHF. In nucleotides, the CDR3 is TGTGCCAGCAGAGACTACCAGGGGGCCACGGGGAATTCACCCCTCCACTTT. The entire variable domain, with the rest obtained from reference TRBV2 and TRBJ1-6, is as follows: EPEVTQTPSHQVTQMGQEVILRCVPISNHLYFYWYRQILGQKVEFLVSFYNNEISEKSEIFDDQFSVERPDGSNFTLKIRSTKLEDSAMYFCASRDYQGATGNSPLHFGNGTRLTVT.

The CDR3 here is CASSLRQGAPYEQYF. DNA of the CDR3: TGTGCCAGCAGCTTGCGACAGGGGGCCCCCTACGAGCAGTACTTC. V gene TRBV5-8 combines with J gene TRBJ2-5, with 10 bases aligning to TRBD1. With the DNA end fitting TRBJ2-7 better, the J assignment may be wrong. In germline, CDR1 is SGHTS, CDR2 YDEGEE. CDR3 size: 15 residues.

CDR3: CASSNRQGANGYTF. CDR3 DNA: TGTGCCAGCAGCAACCGACAGGGGGCGAATGGCTACACCTTC. The gene calls are TRBV7-2 and TRBJ1-2; 10 bases match TRBD1. CDR1 and CDR2 from the germline V gene are SGHTA and FQGNSA. The CDR3 loop spans 14 amino acids. With 5 bases clipped from V and 6 bases from J, the junction kept 6 bases outside the gene matches.

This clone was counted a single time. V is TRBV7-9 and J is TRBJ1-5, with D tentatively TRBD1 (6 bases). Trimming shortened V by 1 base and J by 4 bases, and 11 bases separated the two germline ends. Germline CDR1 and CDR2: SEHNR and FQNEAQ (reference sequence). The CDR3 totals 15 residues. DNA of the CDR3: TGTGCCAGCAGCTTAGACGGACAGAAGAATCAGCCCCAGCATTTT. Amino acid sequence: CASSLDGQKNQPQHF.

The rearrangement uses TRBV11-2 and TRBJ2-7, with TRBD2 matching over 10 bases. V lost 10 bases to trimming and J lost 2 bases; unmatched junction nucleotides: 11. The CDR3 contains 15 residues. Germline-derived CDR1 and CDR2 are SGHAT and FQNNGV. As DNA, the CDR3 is TGTGCCACCTTGGCGGGGCTAGCGGGAGCCTACGAGCAGTACTTC. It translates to CATLAGLAGAYEQYF.

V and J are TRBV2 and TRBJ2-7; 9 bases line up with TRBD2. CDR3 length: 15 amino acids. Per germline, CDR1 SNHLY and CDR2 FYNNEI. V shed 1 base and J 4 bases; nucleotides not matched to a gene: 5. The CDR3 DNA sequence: TGTGCCAGCAGTGAAGAGAGTAGCGGGGGATACGAGCAGTACTTC. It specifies CASSEESSGGYEQYF.

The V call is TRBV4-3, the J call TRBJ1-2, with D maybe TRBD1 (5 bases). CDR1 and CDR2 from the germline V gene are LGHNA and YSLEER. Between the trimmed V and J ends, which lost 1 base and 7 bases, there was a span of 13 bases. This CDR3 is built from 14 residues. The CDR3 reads CASSQVGTDGGYTF. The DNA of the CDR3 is TGCGCCAGCAGCCAAGTAGGGACTGACGGTGGCTACACCTTC.

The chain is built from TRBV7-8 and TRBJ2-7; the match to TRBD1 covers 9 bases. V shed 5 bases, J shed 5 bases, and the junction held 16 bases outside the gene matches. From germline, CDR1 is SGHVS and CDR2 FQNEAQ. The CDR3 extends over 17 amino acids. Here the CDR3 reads CASSHIHRGRKEDEQYF. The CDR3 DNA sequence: TGTGCCAGCAGCCACATCCACAGGGGGCGAAAGGAGGACGAGCAGTACTTC.